This TCR beta chain is from a study of blood T cell repertoires in COVID-19. Study at large: Collection of acute and convalescent COVID-19 samples took place in the United States, Italy and Spain. The cDNA or gDNA used as material had been derived from T cells, B-cell-depleted T cells, or PBMCs.

Source study methods: Amplification from reference gene primers served as the basis for estimated nucleated cell counts. Generated by immunoSEQ multiplex PCR, the TCRdb table keeps only in-frame clones and is missing some. V, J and clone size derive from that table, while D and trimming were established from the DNA sequence. This sample has around 130,000 clones, with around 85% found just once. V lost 5 bases and J 0 bases, leaving 10 bases between the germline ends. CDR3 length: 15 residues. Germline V gene sequence: CDR1 SGHTA, CDR2 FQGNSA. The chain joins TRBV7-2 to TRBJ1-4, with TRBD1 as a possible D gene (5 bases). The sample taken for sequencing was peripheral blood. The sequence was obtained from a human donor in a cohort sampled during active COVID-19. The CDR3 loop reads CASSPGRATNEKLFF. CDR3 DNA: TGTGCCAGCAGCCCAGGGAGGGCAACTAATGAAAAACTGTTTTTT.